Below are 24 T cell receptor beta chains sequenced from a single sample in a study of blood T cell repertoires in COVID-19. Only in-frame clones appear in the TCRdb table, and some are missing; sequencing was by immunoSEQ multiplex PCR. The sample lists 200,000 to 250,000 clones; about 90% were seen once. The sample was peripheral blood. These receptors were collected from a woman between 18 and 30 years old who had recovered from COVID-19.

The rearrangement links TRBV2 to TRBJ2-2; D uncertain. The CDR3 spans 13 residues. Germline V gene sequence: CDR1 SNHLY, CDR2 FYNNEI. V lost 3 bases, J lost 5 bases, and 7 bases lay in between. CDR3 region: CASSDRWTGELFF. CDR3 nucleotides: TGTGCCAGCAGTGACCGGTGGACCGGGGAGCTGTTTTTT.

The rearrangement joins TRBV2 to TRBJ1-2; 9 bases align to TRBD1. Germline V CDR1 and CDR2: SNHLY, FYNNEI. The V segment lost 5 bases and the J segment 4 bases; nucleotides outside the gene matches: 5. This CDR3 has 14 amino acids. CDR3: CASSSDRGSYGYTF. Here the CDR3 DNA reads TGTGCCAGCAGTTCTGACAGGGGGTCCTATGGCTACACCTTC.

The chain employs TRBV3-1 (or the pseudogene TRBV3-2) and TRBJ2-7, with D perhaps TRBD2 (5 bases). There are 13 residues in the CDR3. The germline V gene encodes CDR1 LGHDT and CDR2 YNNKEL (reference sequence). V was clipped by 0 bases and J by 2 bases, with 5 bases between them. CDR3 coding DNA: TGTGCCAGCAGCCAAGACGGGACCTACGAGCAGTACTTC. Translated, it gives CASSQDGTYEQYF.

The chain uses TRBV9 and TRBJ2-2; 9 bases map to TRBD2. In germline, CDR1 is SGDLS, CDR2 YYNGEE. This CDR3 is 15 amino acids long. The J segment lost 8 bases and the V segment lost 6 bases, leaving 11 bases of the junction unmatched. CDR3 nucleotide sequence: TGTGCCAGCACCTTTTCTGGACTAGCGACTGGGGAGCTGTTTTTT. It codes for CASTFSGLATGELFF.

The V gene is TRBV6-5, the J gene TRBJ2-1; D call uncertain. The CDR3 runs 11 residues. Germline V lookup: CDR1 MNHEY, CDR2 SVGAGI. With 2 bases removed from V and 15 bases from J, the gap between germline ends came to 11 bases. The CDR3 loop reads CASSYALGWFF. DNA for the CDR3: TGTGCCAGCAGTTACGCCCTCGGTTGGTTCTTC.

The chain couples TRBV6-5 to TRBJ2-1; no reliable D call. With 3 bases removed from V and 4 bases from J, the gap between germline ends came to 10 bases. The CDR3 covers 14 residues. Germline V gives CDR1 MNHEY, CDR2 SVGAGI. For the CDR3, the DNA is TGTGCCAGCAGTTATGGAGACTTATACAATGAGCAGTTCTTC. It encodes CASSYGDLYNEQFF.

The chain links TRBV5-1 to TRBJ2-2, with 7 bases lining up with TRBD2. Germline loops: CDR1 SGHRS, CDR2 YFSETQ. The CDR3 runs 16 residues. The V and J ends lost 0 bases and 5 bases, in that order; junction bases with no gene match: 7. CDR3 loop: CASSLANSGGTGELFF. The CDR3, as DNA: TGCGCCAGCAGCTTGGCCAATTCCGGGGGGACCGGGGAGCTGTTTTTT.

CDR3 sequence reads: CSVESSGPFRNTIYF. The CDR3 DNA reads TGCAGCGTTGAGAGCTCCGGTCCCTTCCGAAACACCATATATTTT. The chain joins TRBV29-1 to TRBJ1-3; D not certain. The V end lost 3 bases, the J end lost 5 bases, and 17 bases lay between the germline ends. The germline V gene encodes CDR1 SQVTM and CDR2 ANQGSEA. The CDR3 is 15 residues long.

The chain employs TRBV6-6 and TRBJ1-4, with 8 bases that match TRBD1. Trimming removed 3 bases from V and 15 bases from J; junction bases left unmatched: 3. This CDR3 comprises 11 residues. Germline lookup yields CDR1 MNHNY and CDR2 SVGAGI (reference sequence). Here the CDR3 DNA reads TGTGCCAGCAGTTATACAGGGGGAGTGTTTTTT. This sequence encodes CASSYTGGVFF.

This clone came up once. The junction departs from germline at one end; a sequencing error may be responsible. This chain's CDR3 is CASSLVFRHF. The CDR3, as DNA: TGTGCCAGCAGCTTAGTATTCAGGCACTTC. J is TRBJ2-7 and V is TRBV13, with D hard to call. Germline V CDR1 and CDR2: PRHDT, FYEKMQ (reference sequence). The CDR3 contains 10 residues.

This rearrangement joins TRBV19 to TRBJ2-3; 10 bases agree with TRBD2. The CDR3 spans 13 residues. Germline assignment: CDR1 LNHDA and CDR2 SQIVND (reference sequence). Trimming removed 9 bases from V and 1 base from J; junction bases left unmatched: 1. CDR3 residues: CASGTSGTDTQYF. The DNA of the CDR3 is TGTGCCAGCGGGACTAGCGGCACAGATACGCAGTATTTT. The variable domain in full, with the rest retrieved from reference TRBV19 and TRBJ2-3, is DGGITQSPKYLFRKEGQNVTLSCEQNLNHDAMYWYRQDPGQGLRLIYYSQIVNDFQKGDIAEGYSVSREKKESFPLTVTSAQKNPTAFYLCASGTSGTDTQYFGPGTRLTVL.

The chain employs TRBV9 and TRBJ1-1; 7 bases line up with TRBD1. Losses at the gene ends were 4 bases for V and 5 bases for J; bases not matched to a gene: 5. From germline, CDR1 is SGDLS and CDR2 YYNGEE. The CDR3 totals 13 residues. The CDR3 coding sequence is TGTGCCAGCAGCCGCGGGACAGCAACTGAAGCTTTCTTT. It is translated as CASSRGTATEAFF.

The rearrangement joins TRBV19 to TRBJ2-1; tentative D call: TRBD2 (6 bases). CDR1 and CDR2 from the germline V gene are LNHDA and SQIVND (reference sequence). The CDR3 is 15 amino acids. The V end was cut by 3 bases, the J end by 7 bases, with 16 bases between. In DNA form, the CDR3 reads TGTGCCAGTAGTATTGGGAACCCAGGGAGGAATGAGCAGTTCTTC. As protein: CASSIGNPGRNEQFF.

The V gene is TRBV7-3, the J gene TRBJ2-1; 8 bases fit TRBD2. CDR1 and CDR2 from the germline V gene are SGHTA and FQGTGA. Unmatched junction bases numbered 6, after V lost 2 bases and J lost 6 bases. The CDR3 is 15 residues long. DNA for the CDR3: TGTGCCAGCAGCTTACAGCGGGAGACGATCAATGAGCAGTTCTTC. Its protein product is CASSLQRETINEQFF.

This clone was recorded only once. This chain connects TRBV9 to TRBJ2-1; tentatively, D is TRBD2 (5 bases). V shed 0 bases and J shed 9 bases, with 19 bases lying between them. The CDR3 has 16 residues. The germline V gene has CDR1 SGDLS and CDR2 YYNGEE. The CDR3 DNA is TGTGCCAGCAGCGTAGAAGTGGGAGCCCTATCGAGTGAGCAGTTCTTC. It is translated as CASSVEVGALSSEQFF.

The rearrangement uses TRBV30 and TRBJ1-4; the D is unclear. This CDR3 is 14 amino acids long. V lost 4 bases and J lost 7, with 16 bases in between. The V gene's germline CDR1 is GTSNPN and CDR2 SVGIG (reference sequence). The CDR3 protein is CAWNLVSGGEKLFF. The CDR3 coding sequence is TGTGCCTGGAATTTGGTTTCGGGTGGTGAAAAACTGTTTTTT.

The rearrangement uses TRBV6-5 and TRBJ1-2; D is ambiguous. V was clipped by 5 bases and J by 5 bases, with 12 bases between them. The CDR3 covers 13 residues. Germline V gene lookup returns CDR1 MNHEY and CDR2 SVGAGI. CDR3 nucleotide sequence: TGTGCCAGCAGTCTAACCACGGGGTATGGCTACACCTTC. The encoded protein is CASSLTTGYGYTF.

Concerning this clone itself: Other DNA sequences of this sample code for an identical CDR3. The chain links TRBV29-1 to TRBJ1-2, with D perhaps TRBD1 (5 bases). The germline gives CDR1 SQVTM, CDR2 ANQGSEA. V dropped 7 bases and J dropped 3 bases, with 12 bases sitting between them. The CDR3 sequence is 12 residues long. Here the CDR3 reads CSAGGGDYGYTF. The CDR3 DNA sequence: TGCAGCGCCGGGGGAGGGGACTATGGCTACACCTTC.

The rearrangement links TRBV25-1 to TRBJ2-5; 10 nucleotides match TRBD1. This CDR3 comprises 14 residues. The germline V gene has CDR1 MGHDK and CDR2 SYGVNS. The junction had 5 bases not matched to a gene; V was cut back by 5 bases and J by 5 bases. CDR3 coding DNA: TGTGCCAGCAGTTGGGACAGGGGCCCGGAGACCCAGTACTTC. Translating gives CASSWDRGPETQYF.

The chain couples TRBV9 to TRBJ1-2, with 9 bases matching TRBD1. Germline V gene sequence: CDR1 SGDLS, CDR2 YYNGEE. This CDR3 contains 14 residues. V lost 0 bases, J lost 7 bases, and 4 bases stayed unmatched. CDR3 region: CASSVGTGELGYTF. In DNA, the CDR3 is TGTGCCAGCAGCGTAGGGACAGGGGAACTTGGCTACACCTTC.

The chain joins TRBV28 to TRBJ1-4; D perhaps matches TRBD1 (5 bases). Trimming cost V 5 bases and J 8 bases, with 15 bases left between them. CDR3 length: 14 amino acids. Per germline, CDR1 MDHEN and CDR2 SYDVKM. This CDR3 is CASSLTGGSEKLFF. The CDR3, as DNA: TGTGCCAGCAGTCTGACGGGGGGGAGCGAAAAACTGTTTTTT.

This clone is a singleton in its sample. The V gene is TRBV6-6, the J gene TRBJ1-1, with a weak D call TRBD1 (6 bases). This CDR3 spans 15 amino acids. Germline V gene data show CDR1 as MNHNY and CDR2 as SVGAGI (reference sequence). The V end lost 6 bases, the J end lost 3 bases, and 17 bases lay between the germline ends. CDR3 protein: CASSQGAQGYTEAFF. In DNA form, the CDR3 reads TGTGCCAGCAGCCAAGGCGCCCAGGGGTACACTGAAGCTTTCTTT.

This chain links TRBV5-1 with TRBJ2-1; TRBD2 matches at 7 bases. This CDR3 is 13 amino acids long. Germline V gene lookup returns CDR1 SGHRS and CDR2 YFSETQ. The V segment lost 3 bases and the J segment 6 bases; nucleotides outside the gene matches: 3. DNA for the CDR3: TGCGCCAGCAGCTCGGGAGGTTCCAATGAGCAGTTCTTC. Translating it yields CASSSGGSNEQFF.

The chain uses TRBV7-8 and TRBJ1-1; no definite D call. Germline V gene sequence: CDR1 SGHVS, CDR2 FQNEAQ. Trimming took 0 bases from V and 2 from J, leaving 7 bases between them. The CDR3 sequence is 14 residues long. CDR3 in DNA: TGTGCCAGCAGCTTAGCGTCAACTAACACTGAAGCTTTCTTT. Its protein is CASSLASTNTEAFF.